The rows below give T cell receptor beta chains drawn from one sample of a study of shared clonotypes between healthy human individuals. Sequenced by immunoSEQ multiplex PCR; TCRdb stores in-frame clones only, minus some. The table includes over a million clones, 97% to 99% detected once. The sample taken for sequencing was naive CD4+ T cells sorted from blood. Receptor source: a man aged 25-45 years in good health. The CDR3 runs from the conserved cysteine through the conserved F or W. A D gene is named only where the DNA matches it firmly. Not all rows give a size; the values are once, few, many and, for expanded clones, a class.

>TRBD2|TRBJ2-3|-|TRBV28
TGTGCCAGCAGTCTAGCGGGAGCAGGCACAGATACGCAGTATTTT
CASSLAGAGTDTQYF
>-|TRBJ1-6|-|TRBV14
TGTGCCAGCAGCCAAGCCCGGGGGCCCAATTCACCCCTCCACTTT
CASSQARGPNSPLHF
>TRBD2|TRBJ2-7|once|TRBV15
TGTGCCACCAGCAGAGAATACGGCAGCGGGAGATATTCCTCCTACGAGCAGTACTTC
CATSREYGSGRYSSYEQYF
>-|TRBJ2-5|-|TRBV28
TGTGCCAGCAGTTTACCAGGGAGGGGGAGTACGTCGGAGACCCAGTACTTC
CASSLPGRGSTSETQYF
>-|TRBJ2-7|-|TRBV5-4
TGTGCCAGCAGCTTGAGCGGTACGGGCGTCGAGCAGTACTTC
CASSLSGTGVEQYF
>-|TRBJ1-1|-|TRBV6-4
TGTGCCAGCGGGGCTGACAGGAACACTGAAGCTTTCTTT
CASGADRNTEAFF
>-|TRBJ2-3|-|TRBV7-9
TGTGCCAGCAGCTTTTTCCGGGAATCCCCCACAGATACGCAGTATTTT
CASSFFRESPTDTQYF
>-|TRBJ1-1|few|TRBV2
TGTGCCAGCAGTGAGGCAGGGGTCCCTGAAGCTTTCTTT
CASSEAGVPEAFF
>-|TRBJ2-2|-|TRBV5-1
TGCGCCAGCAGCTTGCCTGGGGAGCTGTTTTTT
CASSLPGELFF
>TRBD1|TRBJ2-7|-|TRBV18
TGTGCCAGCTCACCAAAAACCGGGACAGGGATCGGCTACGAGCAGTACTTC
CASSPKTGTGIGYEQYF
>TRBD2|TRBJ2-3|-|TRBV7-9
TGTGCCAGCAGCAAGACTAGCGGGAAGGGCACAGATACGCAGTATTTT
CASSKTSGKGTDTQYF
>TRBD2|TRBJ2-7|-|TRBV19
TGTGCCAGTAGTTATAGCGGGCCCGGACCCCTATCCTACGAGCAGTACTTC
CASSYSGPGPLSYEQYF
>-|TRBJ2-7|-|TRBV5-5
TGTGCCAGCACCCTGGAGGCATTATACTCCTACGAGCAGTACTTC
CASTLEALYSYEQYF
>TRBD1|TRBJ2-2|-|TRBV19
TGTGCCAGTAGTATTAGAGGGACAGGGGGAGCGAACACCGGGGAGCTGTTTTTT
CASSIRGTGGANTGELFF
>-|TRBJ1-1|-|TRBV7-2
TGTGCCAGCAGCTTATTCGGACCCCTGAACACTGAAGCTTTCTTT
CASSLFGPLNTEAFF
>-|TRBJ2-7|-|TRBV4-3
TGCGCCAGCACCCAGCAGGCAGGGAGCGAGCAGTACTTC
CASTQQAGSEQYF
>-|TRBJ2-7|once|TRBV5-1
TGCGCCAGCAGCTTGGTTCCGACTAGCGAGCAGTACTTC
CASSLVPTSEQYF
>-|TRBJ2-5|-|TRBV9
TGTGCCAGCAGCCCCGGTCGGGGAACAGAGACCCAGTACTTC
CASSPGRGTETQYF
>TRBD2|TRBJ2-5|-|TRBV6-5
TGTGCCAGCAGGAACGGCGGGAGTAGGCAAGAGACCCAGTACTTC
CASRNGGSRQETQYF
>TRBD1|TRBJ2-7|-|TRBV10-3
TGTGCCATCGGGGAGAGGGGGCAGGTACCCGAGCAGTACTTC
CAIGERGQVPEQYF
>-|TRBJ2-1|-|TRBV19
TGTGCCAGTAGTATCCGGACGGTCCATGAGCAGTTCTTC
CASSIRTVHEQFF
>-|TRBJ2-5|-|TRBV7-2
TGTGCCAGCAGCTTACTCGCGTGGCAAGAGACCCAGTACTTC
CASSLLAWQETQYF
>-|TRBJ1-5|-|TRBV6-4
TGTGCCAGCAGTCCTTCCGGCGGATTCAATCAGCCCCAGCATTTT
CASSPSGGFNQPQHF
>TRBD1|TRBJ2-7|-|TRBV15
TGTGCCACCAGCACCCGGGACAGGGGGGTTCCCTACGAGCAGTACTTC
CATSTRDRGVPYEQYF